The 15 T cell receptor beta chains presented below share a single source sample, sequenced in a study of blood T cell repertoires in COVID-19. TCRdb's copy holds only in-frame clones and misses some; the assay was immunoSEQ multiplex PCR. The sample carries hundreds of thousands of clones, 70% to 90% recorded once. Sample: peripheral blood. These receptors all come from a woman aged 25 to 45 with acute or convalescent COVID-19.

This clone was seen only a few times. V is TRBV18 and J is TRBJ2-5; 7 bases map to TRBD1. Germline values: CDR1 KGHSH, CDR2 LQKENI. The junction had 1 base not matched to a gene; V was cut back by 2 bases and J by 1 base. The CDR3 is made up of 14 amino acids. CDR3 nucleotides: TGTGCCAGCTCACCATGGGACAGCCAAGAGACCCAGTACTTC. It codes for CASSPWDSQETQYF.

This sequence joins TRBV4-3 and TRBJ2-1, with 7 bases lining up with TRBD2. Germline-derived CDR1 and CDR2 are LGHNA and YSLEER. This CDR3 is 15 amino acids long. V was clipped by 2 bases and J by 7 bases; unmatched bases: 8. The CDR3 DNA reads TGCGCCAGCAGCCAAACCCTGGGACTACCAAATGAGCAGTTCTTC. Protein product: CASSQTLGLPNEQFF.

The chain employs TRBV11-2 and TRBJ1-4; 7 positions match TRBD1. V lost 5 bases to trimming and J lost 7 bases; unmatched junction nucleotides: 7. There are 14 residues in the CDR3. The germline CDR1 and CDR2 sequences are SGHAT and FQNNGV. In DNA, the CDR3 is TGTGCCAGCAGCAGGGGGCGCGTTGGTGAAAAACTGTTTTTT. Encoded protein: CASSRGRVGEKLFF.

This chain connects TRBV9 to TRBJ2-7, with 8 positions matching TRBD1. Per the germline V gene, CDR1 is SGDLS and CDR2 is YYNGEE. The CDR3 has 15 amino acids. With V trimmed by 3 bases and J by 3 bases, 8 bases remained unmatched. This CDR3 is CASSGPGTGNYEQYF. The CDR3, as DNA: TGTGCCAGCAGCGGCCCCGGGACAGGAAACTACGAGCAGTACTTC.

The chain links TRBV11-2 to TRBJ2-5; TRBD2 matches 13 bases. Germline assignment: CDR1 SGHAT and CDR2 FQNNGV. J was trimmed by 5 bases and V by 5 bases; bases with no gene match: 14. The CDR3 is made up of 18 amino acids. This CDR3 reads CASSVVGLAGELGETQYF. The CDR3 DNA reads as TGTGCCAGCAGCGTCGTTGGACTAGCGGGAGAGCTAGGGGAGACCCAGTACTTC.

The genes are TRBV2 and TRBJ2-1, with 9 bases matching TRBD2. J gave up 2 bases and V 6 bases, and 2 bases lay outside the gene matches. There are 14 residues in the CDR3. Germline assignment: CDR1 SNHLY and CDR2 FYNNEI. For the CDR3, the DNA is TGTGCCAGCAGGCGGGAGGGCCCCTACAATGAGCAGTTCTTC. Amino acid sequence: CASRREGPYNEQFF.

There are a few counts of this clone. This sequence joins TRBV7-9 and TRBJ1-1; 9 nucleotides line up with TRBD1. Germline V lookup: CDR1 SEHNR, CDR2 FQNEAQ (reference sequence). The CDR3 contains 15 residues. Trimming took 5 bases from V and 3 from J; bases not matched to a gene: 7. The CDR3 region has the DNA TGTGCCAGCAGCGGGGGACAGGGTTTCGACACTGAAGCTTTCTTT. Residues: CASSGGQGFDTEAFF.

This clone occurred a few times. The chain carries TRBV9 and TRBJ2-3; a weak D match, TRBD2 (6 bases). V lost 0 bases and J lost 2, with 13 bases in between. This CDR3 comprises 16 residues. Germline V CDR1 and CDR2: SGDLS, YYNGEE. The CDR3 region has the DNA TGTGCCAGCAGCGTAGCGGGAGTGAGCCCCACAGATACGCAGTATTTT. Protein product: CASSVAGVSPTDTQYF.

The rearrangement links TRBV4-3 to TRBJ1-2; a weak D match, TRBD1 (5 bases). CDR3 length: 14 residues. Germline CDR1 is LGHNA and CDR2 is YSLEER. The V end lost 4 bases, the J end lost 2 bases, and 11 bases lay between the germline ends. The CDR3 protein is CASSPGGFNYGYTF. The DNA of the CDR3 is TGCGCCAGCAGCCCGGGGGGATTCAACTATGGCTACACCTTC.

Only one count was recorded for this clone. J is TRBJ2-1 and V is TRBV6-1, with D perhaps matching TRBD2 (6 bases). The CDR3 extends over 16 amino acids. Trimming shortened V by 0 bases and J by 5 bases, and 14 bases separated the two germline ends. Germline V gene data show CDR1 as MNHNS and CDR2 as SASEGT. CDR3 region: CASSEALLALNNEQFF. The CDR3 DNA is TGTGCCAGCAGTGAAGCCCTGCTAGCGCTAAACAATGAGCAGTTCTTC.

The chain's CDR3 is CASSRAFGEKLFF. Here the CDR3 DNA reads TGTGCCAGCAGCCGTGCTTTTGGCGAAAAACTGTTTTTT. This sequence joins TRBV11-2 and TRBJ1-4; unclear D gene. Germline assignment: CDR1 SGHAT and CDR2 FQNNGV. V lost 5 bases, J lost 8 bases, and 12 bases lay in between. The CDR3 has 13 amino acids.

The chain carries TRBV9 and TRBJ2-2; the match to TRBD2 covers 7 bases. CDR3 size: 16 residues. Trimming at V came to 0 bases and at J to 6 bases, leaving 8 bases not matched to a gene. Germline V lookup: CDR1 SGDLS, CDR2 YYNGEE. For the CDR3, the DNA is TGTGCCAGCAGCGTAGATGGGACTATCGGGGCCGGGGAGCTGTTTTTT. Protein sequence: CASSVDGTIGAGELFF.

This rearrangement joins TRBV15 to TRBJ2-1, with 8 bases aligning to TRBD2. Losses at the gene ends were 2 bases for V and 4 bases for J; bases not matched to a gene: 7. This CDR3 is built from 16 residues. CDR1 LNHNV and CDR2 YYDKDF come from the germline V gene (reference sequence). CDR3 protein: CATSRTGTREYNEQFF. The CDR3 DNA reads TGTGCCACCAGCAGAACCGGGACTAGGGAATACAATGAGCAGTTCTTC.

CDR3 nucleotide sequence: TGTGCCAGCAGCTTATTAGCGGCGAACACCGGGGAGCTGTTTTTT. Its protein product is CASSLLAANTGELFF. The V call is TRBV7-9, the J call TRBJ2-2; D is perhaps TRBD2 (6 bases). This CDR3 has 15 amino acids. Germline assignment: CDR1 SEHNR and CDR2 FQNEAQ (reference sequence). Trimming took off 2 bases at V and 0 bases at J, with 7 bases between the two ends.

As DNA, the CDR3 is TGTGCCAGCAGCTTATCGTCCCGGTCACCTAGGCATACGCAGTATTTT. This codes for CASSLSSRSPRHTQYF. The gene calls are TRBV7-6 and TRBJ2-3; no firm D call. V shed 2 bases and J shed 7 bases, with 19 bases lying between them. Germline loops: CDR1 SGHVS, CDR2 FNYEAQ. CDR3 length equals 16 residues.